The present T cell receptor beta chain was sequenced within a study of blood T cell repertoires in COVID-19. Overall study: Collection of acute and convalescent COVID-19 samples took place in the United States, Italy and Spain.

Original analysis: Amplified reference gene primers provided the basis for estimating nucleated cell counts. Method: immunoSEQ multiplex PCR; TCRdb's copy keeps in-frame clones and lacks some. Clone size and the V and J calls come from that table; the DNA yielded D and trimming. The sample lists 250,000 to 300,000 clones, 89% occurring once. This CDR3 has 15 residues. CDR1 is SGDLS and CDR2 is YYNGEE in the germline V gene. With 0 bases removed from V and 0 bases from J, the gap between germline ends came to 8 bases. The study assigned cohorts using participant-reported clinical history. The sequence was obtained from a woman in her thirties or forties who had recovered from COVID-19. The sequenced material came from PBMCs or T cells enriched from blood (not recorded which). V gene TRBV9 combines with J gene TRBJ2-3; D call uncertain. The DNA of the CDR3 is TGTGCCAGCAGCGTAGGGCAGGCCAGCACAGATACGCAGTATTTT. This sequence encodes CASSVGQASTDTQYF.